These T cell receptor beta chains were read from a single sample in a study of PD-L1 blockade in urothelial cancer. The data were produced by immunoSEQ multiplex PCR, yet TCRdb's version contains in-frame clones alone and is incomplete. The data contain some 51,000 clones, around 88% of them seen just once; the ten biggest clones take up 15% to 20%. The material was PBMCs, obtained around atezolizumab (anti-PD-L1) treatment. The source of these receptors is a man aged 55 to 70 with urothelial cancer. Each CDR3 is given with its conserved first and last residue. The D gene is left open where the match is weak. Rows give clone size only sometimes, using once, few, many, or a class for an expanded clone.

d_call: .; v_call: TRBV7-3; j_call: TRBJ2-1; clone_size: .; cdr3_aa: CASSLMPLGSSYNEQFF; cdr3_nt: TGTGCCAGCAGCTTAATGCCCTTGGGGAGCTCCTACAATGAGCAGTTCTTC
d_call: .; v_call: TRBV28; j_call: TRBJ1-2; clone_size: .; cdr3_aa: CASSRTPSGVGNYGYTF; cdr3_nt: TGTGCCAGCAGTCGTACCCCGTCAGGGGTTGGTAACTATGGCTACACCTTC
d_call: TRBD2; v_call: TRBV4-2; j_call: TRBJ2-1; clone_size: .; cdr3_aa: CASSPSGSPYNEQFF; cdr3_nt: TGTGCCAGCAGCCCTAGCGGGAGTCCCTACAATGAGCAGTTCTTC
d_call: TRBD1; v_call: TRBV6-5; j_call: TRBJ1-2; clone_size: .; cdr3_aa: CASSSGDRSISGGYTF; cdr3_nt: TGTGCCAGCAGTTCAGGGGACAGGTCCATCTCTGGCGGCTACACCTTC
d_call: TRBD1; v_call: TRBV6-5; j_call: TRBJ1-2; clone_size: .; cdr3_aa: CASKPGQGVVYGYTF; cdr3_nt: TGTGCCAGCAAACCGGGACAGGGGGTGGTCTATGGCTACACCTTC
d_call: TRBD2; v_call: TRBV5-4; j_call: TRBJ2-1; clone_size: .; cdr3_aa: CASSPAGGRAYNEQFF; cdr3_nt: TGTGCCAGCAGCCCGGCGGGCGGGAGGGCCTACAATGAGCAGTTCTTC
d_call: TRBD2; v_call: TRBV19; j_call: TRBJ2-1; clone_size: .; cdr3_aa: CASSGLADHSEQFF; cdr3_nt: TGTGCCAGTAGTGGACTAGCGGACCACTCCGAGCAGTTCTTC
d_call: TRBD1; v_call: TRBV5-1; j_call: TRBJ2-7; clone_size: .; cdr3_aa: CASSLVWTGETYEQYF; cdr3_nt: TGCGCCAGCAGCTTGGTGTGGACAGGGGAGACCTACGAGCAGTACTTC
d_call: .; v_call: TRBV6-1; j_call: TRBJ1-2; clone_size: .; cdr3_aa: CASSVGQNYGYTF; cdr3_nt: TGTGCCAGCAGTGTCGGACAGAACTATGGCTACACCTTC
d_call: .; v_call: TRBV6-4; j_call: TRBJ2-3; clone_size: .; cdr3_aa: CASSDSYTDTQYF; cdr3_nt: TGTGCCAGCAGTGACTCCTACACAGATACGCAGTATTTT
d_call: .; v_call: TRBV11-3; j_call: TRBJ1-4; clone_size: .; cdr3_aa: CASRSGSLTNEKLFF; cdr3_nt: TGTGCCAGCAGGTCCGGTAGTTTAACTAATGAAAAACTGTTTTTT
d_call: TRBD1; v_call: TRBV5-1; j_call: TRBJ2-7; clone_size: .; cdr3_aa: CASSLEGGPSYEQYF; cdr3_nt: TGCGCCAGCAGCCTTGAAGGGGGCCCGTCCTACGAGCAGTACTTC
d_call: .; v_call: TRBV6-1; j_call: TRBJ1-1; clone_size: .; cdr3_aa: CASSAAKLVNTEAFF; cdr3_nt: TGTGCCAGCAGCGCCGCAAAACTGGTGAACACTGAAGCTTTCTTT
d_call: TRBD1; v_call: TRBV29-1; j_call: TRBJ1-4; clone_size: .; cdr3_aa: CSVRTGNEKLFF; cdr3_nt: TGCAGCGTTCGGACAGGAAATGAAAAACTGTTTTTT
d_call: TRBD1; v_call: TRBV7-3; j_call: TRBJ2-7; clone_size: .; cdr3_aa: CASSLRDRGYHEQYF; cdr3_nt: TGTGCCAGCAGCTTAAGGGACAGGGGGTACCACGAGCAGTACTTC
d_call: .; v_call: TRBV27; j_call: TRBJ2-2; clone_size: .; cdr3_aa: CATRRAPGELFF; cdr3_nt: TGTGCCACCCGTAGAGCCCCCGGGGAGCTGTTTTTT
d_call: .; v_call: TRBV27; j_call: TRBJ2-7; clone_size: .; cdr3_aa: CASSLRSPYEQYF; cdr3_nt: TGTGCCAGCAGTTTACGGTCCCCCTACGAGCAGTACTTC
d_call: .; v_call: TRBV6-5; j_call: TRBJ2-1; clone_size: .; cdr3_aa: CASSYGQTSAEQFF; cdr3_nt: TGTGCCAGCAGTTACGGGCAGACCTCCGCTGAGCAGTTCTTC
d_call: TRBD1; v_call: TRBV2; j_call: TRBJ1-2; clone_size: .; cdr3_aa: CASSEGGDRKGYTF; cdr3_nt: TGTGCCAGCAGTGAAGGGGGGGACAGAAAAGGCTACACCTTC
d_call: .; v_call: TRBV11-2; j_call: TRBJ2-1; clone_size: .; cdr3_aa: CASSLLEQFF; cdr3_nt: TGTGCCAGCAGCTTACTTGAGCAGTTCTTC
d_call: .; v_call: TRBV25-1; j_call: TRBJ2-2; clone_size: few; cdr3_aa: CASSEYGSTGELFF; cdr3_nt: TGTGCCAGCAGTGAATATGGGAGCACCGGGGAGCTGTTTTTT
d_call: TRBD1; v_call: TRBV28; j_call: TRBJ1-1; clone_size: .; cdr3_aa: CASRDRMNTEAFF; cdr3_nt: TGTGCCAGCAGGGACAGGATGAACACTGAAGCTTTCTTT
d_call: .; v_call: TRBV5-5; j_call: TRBJ1-3; clone_size: .; cdr3_aa: CASSLAVSRGNTIYF; cdr3_nt: TGTGCCAGCAGCTTGGCGGTGAGTCGCGGAAACACCATATATTTT
d_call: .; v_call: TRBV28; j_call: TRBJ1-4; clone_size: .; cdr3_aa: CASSLWNREREKLFF; cdr3_nt: TGTGCCAGCAGTTTATGGAATCGGGAGCGAGAAAAACTGTTTTTT
d_call: TRBD2; v_call: TRBV4-1; j_call: TRBJ2-3; clone_size: once; cdr3_aa: CASSPSGGGRGKDTQYF; cdr3_nt: TGCGCCAGCAGCCCTTCGGGCGGGGGACGAGGAAAAGATACGCAGTATTTT
d_call: .; v_call: TRBV5-4; j_call: TRBJ2-2; clone_size: .; cdr3_aa: CASSLGGGYTGELFF; cdr3_nt: TGTGCCAGCAGCTTGGGCGGGGGCTACACCGGGGAGCTGTTTTTT
d_call: TRBD2; v_call: TRBV7-3; j_call: TRBJ2-1; clone_size: .; cdr3_aa: CASSPLAGGLNEQFF; cdr3_nt: TGTGCCAGCAGCCCCCTAGCGGGGGGGCTTAATGAGCAGTTCTTC
d_call: TRBD2; v_call: TRBV6-5; j_call: TRBJ2-7; clone_size: .; cdr3_aa: CASRPRSGASYEQYF; cdr3_nt: TGTGCCAGCAGACCCCGCAGCGGGGCATCCTACGAGCAGTACTTC
d_call: .; v_call: TRBV29-1; j_call: TRBJ2-7; clone_size: .; cdr3_aa: CSVAITGSYEQYF; cdr3_nt: TGCAGCGTTGCCATTACAGGGTCCTACGAGCAGTACTTC
d_call: .; v_call: TRBV11-2; j_call: TRBJ2-5; clone_size: few; cdr3_aa: CASSLRTGSYETQYF; cdr3_nt: TGTGCCAGCAGCTTACGTACAGGGTCTTATGAGACCCAGTACTTC
d_call: .; v_call: TRBV6-4; j_call: TRBJ2-1; clone_size: .; cdr3_aa: CASSESPPGTLNEQFF; cdr3_nt: TGTGCCAGCAGTGAATCCCCCCCCGGGACACTCAATGAGCAGTTCTTC
d_call: .; v_call: TRBV9; j_call: TRBJ1-2; clone_size: once; cdr3_aa: CASSVRSDTSYGYTF; cdr3_nt: TGTGCCAGCAGCGTAAGGTCGGACACCTCCTATGGCTACACCTTC
d_call: TRBD1; v_call: TRBV6-5; j_call: TRBJ1-2; clone_size: .; cdr3_aa: CASSGGQVYGYTF; cdr3_nt: TGTGCCAGCAGTGGGGGACAGGTCTATGGCTACACCTTC
d_call: .; v_call: TRBV7-9; j_call: TRBJ2-5; clone_size: .; cdr3_aa: CASSPDTRATQYF; cdr3_nt: TGTGCCAGCAGCCCCGACACCCGTGCGACCCAGTACTTC
d_call: TRBD1; v_call: TRBV7-9; j_call: TRBJ1-1; clone_size: .; cdr3_aa: CASRVTGGPEAFF; cdr3_nt: TGTGCCAGCAGGGTGACAGGGGGTCCTGAAGCTTTCTTT
d_call: .; v_call: TRBV10-3; j_call: TRBJ2-3; clone_size: .; cdr3_aa: CASTGARGTDTQYF; cdr3_nt: TGTGCCTCCACGGGGGCGCGGGGGACAGATACGCAGTATTTT